The 4 T cell receptor beta chains below all came from one sample that was sequenced in a study of PD-L1 blockade in urothelial cancer. The data were produced by immunoSEQ multiplex PCR, yet TCRdb's version contains in-frame clones alone and is incomplete. The sample records tens of thousands of clones, about four fifths being singletons. Time point described: pretreatment peripheral blood. The source material was PBMCs, sampled around atezolizumab (anti-PD-L1) treatment. The receptors come from a woman between 65 and 79 years old with urothelial cancer.

The chain uses TRBV30 and TRBJ2-2; D possibly corresponds to TRBD1 (5 bases). The CDR3 runs to 15 residues. Trimming cost V 1 base and J 7 bases, with 16 bases left between them. Germline loops: CDR1 GTSNPN, CDR2 SVGIG (reference sequence). The CDR3 nucleotides are TGTGCCTGGAGTGAAGGGCCAGGGAACGGCGGGGAGCTGTTTTTT. As protein: CAWSEGPGNGGELFF.

The chain has TRBV10-2 and TRBJ2-1, with D possibly being TRBD1 (6 bases). Per the germline V gene, CDR1 is WSHSY and CDR2 is SAAADI. Between the trimmed V and J ends, which lost 5 bases and 8 bases, there was a span of 13 bases. The CDR3 length is 13 residues. The CDR3 nucleotides read TGCGCCAGCAGTAGGTTCAGGGGCGATGAGCAGTTCTTC. As protein: CASSRFRGDEQFF.

The gene calls are TRBV2 and TRBJ1-1, with unresolved D. The germline CDR1 and CDR2 sequences are SNHLY and FYNNEI. Trimming cost V 7 bases and J 7 bases, with 10 bases left between them. The CDR3 length is 11 residues. CDR3 bases: TGTGCCAGCATGGCGGTCGGTGAAGCTTTCTTT. Its protein is CASMAVGEAFF. Filled out from reference TRBV2 and TRBJ1-1, the complete variable domain reads EPEVTQTPSHQVTQMGQEVILRCVPISNHLYFYWYRQILGQKVEFLVSFYNNEISEKSEIFDDQFSVERPDGSNFTLKIRSTKLEDSAMYFCASMAVGEAFFGQGTRLTVV.

Only one count was recorded for this clone. V is TRBV18 and J is TRBJ2-1, with a tentative D call TRBD2 (5 bases). The germline V and J ends were trimmed by 3 bases and 8 bases, with 14 bases remaining between them. This CDR3 is 14 amino acids long. From germline, CDR1 is KGHSH and CDR2 LQKENI. The CDR3 DNA reads TGTGCCAGCTCACCCGGGCCTTTCGGGGATGAGCAGTTCTTC. It is translated as CASSPGPFGDEQFF. The full variable domain, completed using reference TRBV18 and TRBJ2-1, is NAGVMQNPRHLVRRRGQEARLRCSPMKGHSHVYWYRQLPEEGLKFMVYLQKENIIDESGMPKERFSAEFPKEGPSILRIQQVVRGDSAAYFCASSPGPFGDEQFFGPGTRLTVL.